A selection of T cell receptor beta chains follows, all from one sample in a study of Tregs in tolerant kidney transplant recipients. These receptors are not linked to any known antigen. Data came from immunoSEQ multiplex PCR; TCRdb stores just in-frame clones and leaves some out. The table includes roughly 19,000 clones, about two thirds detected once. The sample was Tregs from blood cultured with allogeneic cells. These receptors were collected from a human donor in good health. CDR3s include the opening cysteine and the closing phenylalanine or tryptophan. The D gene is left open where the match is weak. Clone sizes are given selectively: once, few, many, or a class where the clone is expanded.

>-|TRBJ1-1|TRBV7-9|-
CASSSRESLNTEAFF
TGTGCCAGCAGCTCTCGCGAGAGCTTGAACACTGAAGCTTTCTTT
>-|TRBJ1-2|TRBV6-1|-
CASSEVARGIRYGYTF
TGTGCCAGCAGTGAAGTTGCAAGGGGAATTCGCTATGGCTACACCTTC
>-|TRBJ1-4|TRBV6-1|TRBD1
CASTQGLTGNEKLFF
TGTGCCAGCACTCAAGGTTTGACAGGGAATGAAAAACTGTTTTTT
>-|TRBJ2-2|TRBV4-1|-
CASSQDFAHSIIDTGELFF
TGCGCCAGCAGCCAAGATTTCGCCCACTCAATAATCGACACCGGGGAGCTGTTTTTT
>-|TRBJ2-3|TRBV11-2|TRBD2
CASSLVRGPTSSHTQYF
TGTGCCAGCAGCTTAGTAAGGGGCCCGACTAGCAGTCATACGCAGTATTTT
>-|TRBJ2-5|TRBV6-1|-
CASTFTRRETQYF
TGTGCCAGCACCTTTACCCGGAGGGAGACCCAGTACTTC
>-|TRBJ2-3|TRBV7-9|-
CASRPTSSTDTQYF
TGTGCCAGCAGGCCAACATCTAGCACAGATACGCAGTATTTT
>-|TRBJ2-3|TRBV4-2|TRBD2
CASRQLAGVGMSSDTQYF
TGTGCCAGCAGACAGCTAGCGGGAGTTGGTATGTCCTCGGATACGCAGTATTTT
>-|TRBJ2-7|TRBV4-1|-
CASSQGQGIPYEQYF
TGCGCCAGCAGCCAAGGTCAGGGGATTCCCTACGAGCAGTACTTC
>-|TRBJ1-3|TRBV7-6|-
CASSLAPHSGNTIYF
TGTGCCAGCAGCTTAGCCCCGCACTCTGGAAACACCATATATTTT
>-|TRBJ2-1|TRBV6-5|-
CASRRPGVHNEQFF
TGTGCCAGCAGACGCCCGGGAGTCCACAATGAGCAGTTCTTC
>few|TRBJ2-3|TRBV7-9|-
CASSLLDTQYF
TGTGCCAGCAGCTTATTAGATACGCAGTATTTT
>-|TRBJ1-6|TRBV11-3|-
CASSSGPRNSPLHF
TGTGCCAGCAGCTCCGGACCAAGGAATTCACCCCTCCACTTT
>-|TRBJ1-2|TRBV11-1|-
CASSWGGDGYTF
TGTGCCAGCAGCTGGGGGGGCGATGGCTACACCTTC
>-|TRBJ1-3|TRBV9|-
CASSVGGGSGSSSGNTIYF
TGTGCCAGCAGCGTAGGAGGGGGTTCAGGAAGTAGTTCTGGAAACACCATATATTTT
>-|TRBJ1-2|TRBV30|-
CAWSVTFRVGYTF
TGTGCCTGGAGTGTAACATTTAGGGTTGGCTACACCTTC
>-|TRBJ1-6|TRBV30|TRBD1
CAWGETGGSPLHF
TGTGCCTGGGGCGAGACAGGGGGTTCACCCCTCCACTTT
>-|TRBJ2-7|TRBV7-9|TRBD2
CASSLVAGEQYF
TGTGCCAGCAGCTTAGTAGCGGGGGAGCAGTACTTC
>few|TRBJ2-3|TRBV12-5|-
CASGPRTADTQYF
TGTGCTAGTGGCCCACGGACAGCAGATACGCAGTATTTT
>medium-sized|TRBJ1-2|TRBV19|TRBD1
CASSINRGNYGYTF
TGTGCCAGCAGTATCAACAGGGGAAACTATGGCTACACCTTC